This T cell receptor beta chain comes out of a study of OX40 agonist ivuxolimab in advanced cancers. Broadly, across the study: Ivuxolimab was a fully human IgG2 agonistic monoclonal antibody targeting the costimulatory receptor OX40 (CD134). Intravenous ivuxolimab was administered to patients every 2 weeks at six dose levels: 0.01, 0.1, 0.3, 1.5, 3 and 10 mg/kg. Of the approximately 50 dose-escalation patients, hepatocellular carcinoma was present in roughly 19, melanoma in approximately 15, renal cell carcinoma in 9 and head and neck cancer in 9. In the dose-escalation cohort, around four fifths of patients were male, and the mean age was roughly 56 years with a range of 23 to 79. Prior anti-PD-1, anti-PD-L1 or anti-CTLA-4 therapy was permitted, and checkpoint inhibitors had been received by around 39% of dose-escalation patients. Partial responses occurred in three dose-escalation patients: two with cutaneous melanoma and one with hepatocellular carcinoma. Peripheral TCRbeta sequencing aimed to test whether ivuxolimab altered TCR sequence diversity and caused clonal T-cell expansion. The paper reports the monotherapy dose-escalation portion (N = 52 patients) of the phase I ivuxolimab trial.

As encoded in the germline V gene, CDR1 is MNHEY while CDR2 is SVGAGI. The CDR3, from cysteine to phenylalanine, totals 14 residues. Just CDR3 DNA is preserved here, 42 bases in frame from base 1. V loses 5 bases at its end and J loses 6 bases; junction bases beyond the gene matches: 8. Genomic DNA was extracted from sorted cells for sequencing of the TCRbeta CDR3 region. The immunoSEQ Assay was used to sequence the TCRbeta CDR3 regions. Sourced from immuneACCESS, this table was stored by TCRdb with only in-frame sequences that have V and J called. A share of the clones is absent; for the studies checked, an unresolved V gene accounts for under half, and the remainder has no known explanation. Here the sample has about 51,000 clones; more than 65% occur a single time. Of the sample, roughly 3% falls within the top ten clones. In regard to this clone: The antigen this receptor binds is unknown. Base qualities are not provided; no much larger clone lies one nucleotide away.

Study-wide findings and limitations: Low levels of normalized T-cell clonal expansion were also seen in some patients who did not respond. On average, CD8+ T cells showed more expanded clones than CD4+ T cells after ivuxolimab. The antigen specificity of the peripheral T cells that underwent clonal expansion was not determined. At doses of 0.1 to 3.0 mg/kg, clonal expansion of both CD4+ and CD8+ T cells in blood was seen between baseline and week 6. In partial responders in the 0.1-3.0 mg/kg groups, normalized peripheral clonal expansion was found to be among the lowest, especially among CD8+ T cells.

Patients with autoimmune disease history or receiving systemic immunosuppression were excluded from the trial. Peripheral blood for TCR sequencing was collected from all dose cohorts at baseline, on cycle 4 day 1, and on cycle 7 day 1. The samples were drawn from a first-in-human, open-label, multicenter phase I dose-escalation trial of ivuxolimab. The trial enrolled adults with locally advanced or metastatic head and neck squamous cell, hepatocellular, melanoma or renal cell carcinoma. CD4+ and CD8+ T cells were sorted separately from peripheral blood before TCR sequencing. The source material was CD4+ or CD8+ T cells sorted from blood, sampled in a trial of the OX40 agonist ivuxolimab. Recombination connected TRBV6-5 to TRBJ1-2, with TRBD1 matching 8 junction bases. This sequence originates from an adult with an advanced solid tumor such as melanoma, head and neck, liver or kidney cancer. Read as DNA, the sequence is TGTGCCAGCAGTACCCTACAGGGGGGTCATGGCTACACCTTC. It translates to CASSTLQGGHGYTF.